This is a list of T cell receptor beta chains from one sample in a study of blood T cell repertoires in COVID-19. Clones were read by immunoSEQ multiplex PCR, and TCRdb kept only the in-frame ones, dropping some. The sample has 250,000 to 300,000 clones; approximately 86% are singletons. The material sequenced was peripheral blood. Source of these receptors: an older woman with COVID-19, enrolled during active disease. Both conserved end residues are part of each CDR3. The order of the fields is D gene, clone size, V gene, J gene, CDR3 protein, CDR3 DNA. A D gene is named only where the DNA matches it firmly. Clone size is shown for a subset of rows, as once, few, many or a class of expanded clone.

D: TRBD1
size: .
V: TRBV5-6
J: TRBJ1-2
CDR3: CASSRTGGYGYTF
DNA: TGTGCCAGCAGCCGGACAGGGGGCTATGGCTACACCTTC

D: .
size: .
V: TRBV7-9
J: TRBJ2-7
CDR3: CASNPLVGGDLYEQYF
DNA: TGTGCCAGCAACCCATTGGTCGGCGGGGATCTCTACGAGCAGTACTTC

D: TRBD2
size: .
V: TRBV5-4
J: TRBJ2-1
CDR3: CASSRPGGSSYNEQFF
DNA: TGTGCCAGCAGCCGACCGGGGGGGAGCTCCTACAATGAGCAGTTCTTC

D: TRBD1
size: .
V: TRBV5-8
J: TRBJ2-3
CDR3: CASSLQGVSDTQYF
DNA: TGTGCCAGCAGCTTGCAGGGGGTGTCAGATACGCAGTATTTT

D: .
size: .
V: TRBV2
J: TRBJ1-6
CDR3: CASNPNGGSYNSPLHF
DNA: TGTGCCAGCAATCCCAACGGGGGGTCCTATAATTCACCCCTCCACTTT

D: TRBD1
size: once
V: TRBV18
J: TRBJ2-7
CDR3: CASSPVRPDRVTGEQYF
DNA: TGTGCCAGCTCACCCGTCCGCCCGGACAGGGTGACGGGCGAGCAGTACTTC

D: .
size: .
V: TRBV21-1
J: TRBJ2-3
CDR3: CASSKPIRGPSTDTQYF
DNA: TGTGCCAGCAGCAAACCGATCAGGGGGCCTAGCACAGATACGCAGTATTTT

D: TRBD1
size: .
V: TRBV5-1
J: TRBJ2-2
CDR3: CASSLMGTGGATGELFF
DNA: TGCGCCAGCAGCTTGATGGGGACAGGGGGCGCCACCGGGGAGCTGTTTTTT

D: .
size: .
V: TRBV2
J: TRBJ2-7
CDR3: CASQKGEGGYEQYF
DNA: TGTGCCAGCCAGAAGGGGGAGGGCGGGTACGAGCAGTACTTC

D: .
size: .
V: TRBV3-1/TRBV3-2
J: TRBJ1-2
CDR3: CASSQGDYGYTF
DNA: TGTGCCAGCAGCCAAGGAGACTATGGCTACACCTTC

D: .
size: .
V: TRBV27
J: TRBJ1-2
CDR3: CASSLSQNYGYTF
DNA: TGTGCCAGCAGTTTATCACAGAACTATGGCTACACCTTC

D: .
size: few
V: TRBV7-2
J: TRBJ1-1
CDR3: CASSRAAAYQRSEAFF
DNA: TGTGCCAGCAGCCGCGCGGCGGCTTACCAACGATCGGAAGCTTTCTTT

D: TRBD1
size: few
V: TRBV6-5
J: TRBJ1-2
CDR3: CASSYSLRGFGYTF
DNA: TGTGCCAGCAGTTACTCTCTCAGGGGGTTTGGCTACACCTTC

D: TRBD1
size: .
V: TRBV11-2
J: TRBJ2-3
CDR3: CASSLDEGRGLDTQYF
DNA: TGTGCCAGCAGCTTAGATGAGGGCAGGGGGCTAGATACGCAGTATTTT

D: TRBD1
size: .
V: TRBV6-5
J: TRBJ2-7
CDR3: CASILRRDSCYEQYF
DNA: TGTGCCAGCATCCTACGCCGGGACAGTTGCTACGAGCAGTACTTC

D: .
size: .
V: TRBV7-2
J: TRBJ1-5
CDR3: CASSFAPYGPQHF
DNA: TGTGCCAGCAGTTTTGCACCCTACGGGCCCCAGCATTTT

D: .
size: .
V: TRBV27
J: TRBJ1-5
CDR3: CASSLVVDQPQHF
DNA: TGTGCCAGCAGTTTGGTAGTAGATCAGCCCCAGCATTTT

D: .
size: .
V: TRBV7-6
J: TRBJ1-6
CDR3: CASSLGTTVQAYNSPLHF
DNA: TGTGCCAGCAGCTTAGGGACAACTGTTCAGGCCTATAATTCACCCCTCCACTTT

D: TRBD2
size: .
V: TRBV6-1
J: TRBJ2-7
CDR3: CASRTGLAGAKYF
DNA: TGTGCCAGCAGGACGGGACTAGCGGGGGCTAAGTACTTC

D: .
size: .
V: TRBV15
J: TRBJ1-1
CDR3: CATSPRGLLTEAFF
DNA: TGTGCCACCAGCCCCCGCGGGTTGTTGACTGAAGCTTTCTTT

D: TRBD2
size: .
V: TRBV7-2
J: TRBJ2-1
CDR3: CASSQSGGAYNEQFF
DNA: TGTGCCAGCAGCCAGAGCGGGGGGGCCTACAATGAGCAGTTCTTC

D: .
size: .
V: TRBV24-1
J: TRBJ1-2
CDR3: CATSDRTVKGQGYTF
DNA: TGTGCCACCAGTGACCGGACAGTCAAAGGGCAGGGCTACACCTTC

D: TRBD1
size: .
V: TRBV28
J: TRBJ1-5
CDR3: CASSLDRGAQPQHF
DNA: TGTGCCAGCAGTCTGGACAGGGGAGCGCAGCCCCAGCATTTT

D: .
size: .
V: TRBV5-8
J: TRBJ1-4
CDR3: CASSLGGLGTNEKLFF
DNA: TGTGCCAGCAGCTTGGGGGGGCTCGGAACTAATGAAAAACTGTTTTTT

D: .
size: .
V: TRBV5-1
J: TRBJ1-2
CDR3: CASSFSASGTDGYTF
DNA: TGCGCCAGCAGCTTTTCAGCCTCGGGGACTGATGGCTACACCTTC

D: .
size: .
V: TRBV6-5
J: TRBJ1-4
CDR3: CASVTGSGFEKLFF
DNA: TGTGCCAGCGTAACAGGGTCCGGGTTCGAAAAACTGTTTTTT

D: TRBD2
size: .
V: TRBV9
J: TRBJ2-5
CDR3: CASSVGSGGSQETQYF
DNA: TGTGCCAGCAGCGTAGGGAGCGGGGGAAGCCAAGAGACCCAGTACTTC

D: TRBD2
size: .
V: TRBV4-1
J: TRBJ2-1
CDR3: CASSQLLAGGSSSYNEQFF
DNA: TGCGCCAGCAGCCAACTACTAGCGGGGGGGTCTAGCTCCTACAATGAGCAGTTCTTC

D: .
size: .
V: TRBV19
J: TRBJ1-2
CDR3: CASSIKGTNYGYTF
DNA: TGTGCCAGTAGTATTAAGGGGACTAACTATGGCTACACCTTC

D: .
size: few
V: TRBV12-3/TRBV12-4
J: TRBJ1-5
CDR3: CASGQDSNQPQHF
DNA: TGTGCCAGCGGACAAGACAGCAATCAGCCCCAGCATTTT

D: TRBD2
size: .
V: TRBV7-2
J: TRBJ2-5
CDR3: CASSPLRGAQETQYF
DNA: TGTGCCAGCAGCCCTCTGCGGGGGGCCCAAGAGACCCAGTACTTC

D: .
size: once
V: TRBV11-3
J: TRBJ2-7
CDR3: CASGPRYF
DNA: TGTGCCAGCGGGCCCCGGTACTTC

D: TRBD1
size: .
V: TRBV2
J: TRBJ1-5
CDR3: CASSDYRQGVGQPQHF
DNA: TGTGCCAGCAGTGATTACCGACAGGGAGTAGGTCAGCCCCAGCATTTT

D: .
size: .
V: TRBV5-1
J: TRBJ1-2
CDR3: CASSLDQGFYGYTF
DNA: TGCGCCAGCAGCTTGGATCAGGGGTTCTATGGCTACACCTTC

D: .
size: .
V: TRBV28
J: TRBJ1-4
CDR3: CASSPQGATNEKLFF
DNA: TGTGCCAGCAGTCCTCAGGGCGCAACTAATGAAAAACTGTTTTTT